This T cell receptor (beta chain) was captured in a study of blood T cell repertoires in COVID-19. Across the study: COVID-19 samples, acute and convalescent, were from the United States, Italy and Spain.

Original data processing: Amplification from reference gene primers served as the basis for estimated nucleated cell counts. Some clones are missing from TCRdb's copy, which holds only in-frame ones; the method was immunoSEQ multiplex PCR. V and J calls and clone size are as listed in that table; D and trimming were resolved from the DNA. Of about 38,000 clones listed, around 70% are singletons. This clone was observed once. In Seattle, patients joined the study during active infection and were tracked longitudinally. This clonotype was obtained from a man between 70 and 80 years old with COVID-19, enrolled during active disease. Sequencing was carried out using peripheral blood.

The CDR3 DNA reads as TGTGCCGGACGTTACGGGCAGGGTCAGCCTGAAGCTTTCTTT. This gives the protein CAGRYGQGQPEAFF. The chain employs TRBV6-5 and TRBJ1-1, with D perhaps TRBD1 (5 bases). V was pared by 11 bases and J by 6 bases, with 22 bases between. CDR3 size: 14 residues. Germline CDR1 is MNHEY and CDR2 is SVGAGI.